The rows below give T cell receptor beta chains drawn from one sample of a study of blood T cell repertoires in COVID-19. Data came from immunoSEQ multiplex PCR; TCRdb stores just in-frame clones and leaves some out. The sample consists of roughly 67,000 clones, around 89% of them appearing once. The source material was peripheral blood. Every receptor here comes from a woman between 55 and 75 years old with acute or convalescent COVID-19. Each CDR3 is given with its conserved first and last residue. The order of the fields is D gene, clone size, V gene, J gene, CDR3 DNA, CDR3 protein. D genes are given only for firm matches. The size entry is marked missing in some rows and otherwise reads once, few, many or a size class.

-,-,TRBV5-1,TRBJ2-5,TGCGCCAGCAGAAAGCCCACAGAGACCCAGTACTTC,CASRKPTETQYF
TRBD1,-,TRBV6-5,TRBJ1-1,TGTGCCAGCAGGATACAGGGGTCGAACACTGAAGCTTTCTTT,CASRIQGSNTEAFF
TRBD2,-,TRBV18,TRBJ2-1,TGTGCCAGCTCACCACGGGGACTAGCGGGGGGGCCAGCCTACAATGAGCAGTTCTTC,CASSPRGLAGGPAYNEQFF
-,-,TRBV7-8,TRBJ1-1,TGTGCCAGCAGCTTAAGTTCCGGTGGCACTGAAGCTTTCTTT,CASSLSSGGTEAFF
TRBD1,-,TRBV6-5,TRBJ2-4,TGTGCCAGCAGGCTGACAGGGAAAAACATTCAGTACTTC,CASRLTGKNIQYF
-,-,TRBV28,TRBJ1-1,TGTGCCAGCGATGGCCTCCTACGGGGTAAAGCGTCTGAAGCTTTCTTT,CASDGLLRGKASEAFF
-,once,TRBV10-3,TRBJ1-1,TGTGCCATCAGTGAGTCAGGGGGAGCTTTCTTT,CAISESGGAFF
-,-,TRBV19,TRBJ1-1,TGTGCCAGTAGTATCGGACAGATGAACACTGAAGCTTTCTTT,CASSIGQMNTEAFF
TRBD1,-,TRBV7-9,TRBJ2-1,TGTGCCAGCAGCCTACGCACGGGACAGAACAATGAGCAGTTCTTC,CASSLRTGQNNEQFF
-,-,TRBV27,TRBJ1-1,TGTGCCAGCAGTTTATGGGGGGATAATGAAGCTTTCTTT,CASSLWGDNEAFF
TRBD1,-,TRBV11-3,TRBJ2-5,TGTGCCAGCAGCTTAGGACAGGGAAGCCAAGAGACCCAGTACTTC,CASSLGQGSQETQYF
TRBD2,-,TRBV2,TRBJ2-3,TGTGCCAGCAGTGTCCTAGCGGGGAGCACAGATACGCAGTATTTT,CASSVLAGSTDTQYF
-,-,TRBV2,TRBJ1-1,TGTGCCAGCAGTGAAGAGGGAGGAACTGAAGCTTTCTTT,CASSEEGGTEAFF
TRBD1,-,TRBV28,TRBJ1-2,TGTGCCAGCACCGGCGCCGGACAGGTGGAACGCGGCTACACCTTC,CASTGAGQVERGYTF
-,-,TRBV6-5,TRBJ1-6,TGTGCCAGCAGTTACGGGCCCCTAACCGAATCACCCCTCCACTTT,CASSYGPLTESPLHF
-,-,TRBV6-6,TRBJ1-1,TGTGCCAGCAGCCGAAACCGCCTGGCTCCTGAAGCTTTCTTT,CASSRNRLAPEAFF
-,few,TRBV28,TRBJ1-6,TGTGCCAGCACACCCGGGGGGATTTCACCCCTCCACTTT,CASTPGGISPLHF
-,-,TRBV7-2,TRBJ2-2,TGTGCCAGCAGCTTAGCGCCACACCTACAGCTCGGCACCGGGGAGCTGTTTTTT,CASSLAPHLQLGTGELFF
-,-,TRBV2,TRBJ1-2,TGTGCCAGCAGTAGCCGGGACACAGGGCCCTTCTATGGCTACACCTTC,CASSSRDTGPFYGYTF
TRBD1,-,TRBV6-6,TRBJ1-4,TGTGCCAGCAGTTACTCCGAGACAGGGGAGGGTGAAAAACTGTTTTTT,CASSYSETGEGEKLFF
TRBD1,-,TRBV6-1,TRBJ1-2,TGTGCCAGCAGTGAAGCAGGGGACAGGGGCGGCTACACCTTC,CASSEAGDRGGYTF
-,-,TRBV12-3/TRBV12-4,TRBJ1-1,TGTGCCAGCAGTTTAGCACAGCACACTGAAGCTTTCTTT,CASSLAQHTEAFF
TRBD1,-,TRBV19,TRBJ1-3,TGTGCCAGTAGTATAAGGGGGCTCCCCCCTGGAAACACCATATATTTT,CASSIRGLPPGNTIYF
-,-,TRBV11-2,TRBJ1-1,TGTGCCAGCAGACCCAACGACAGATTTAACACTGAAGCTTTCTTT,CASRPNDRFNTEAFF
TRBD1,once,TRBV28,TRBJ1-6,TGTGCCAGCAGGGGGACAGAGGAATCACCCCTCCACTTT,CASRGTEESPLHF
TRBD1,-,TRBV5-6,TRBJ2-3,TGTGCCAGCAGCCCACAGGGGCGCACAGATACGCAGTATTTT,CASSPQGRTDTQYF
-,-,TRBV20-1,TRBJ1-3,TGCAGTGCTAGTAGGGCAGGGATCTCTGGAAACACCATATATTTT,CSASRAGISGNTIYF
TRBD1,-,TRBV5-1,TRBJ1-1,TGCGCCAGCAACAGACAGGGGAACACTGAAGCTTTCTTT,CASNRQGNTEAFF
TRBD1,-,TRBV5-1,TRBJ1-1,TGCGCCAGCAGCCCTCGGACAGGCTCGAACACTGAAGCTTTCTTT,CASSPRTGSNTEAFF
TRBD1,few,TRBV5-1,TRBJ1-6,TGCGCCAGCAGCAGCGGGACAGGGTTGTTCGATTCACCCCTCCACTTT,CASSSGTGLFDSPLHF
-,-,TRBV7-9,TRBJ1-6,TGTGCCAGCAGCTTAGTCGGACAGAAGAATTCACCCCTCCACTTT,CASSLVGQKNSPLHF
-,-,TRBV5-1,TRBJ2-2,TGCGCCAGCAGCTTGGATGTCCGCGGCCCCGGGGAGCTGTTTTTT,CASSLDVRGPGELFF
TRBD1,once,TRBV15,TRBJ1-3,TGTGCCAACATGAGCGGGACAGGGGTTCGAGGAGACACCATATATTTT,CANMSGTGVRGDTIYF
-,-,TRBV4-1,TRBJ1-5,TGCGCCAGCAGCCAAGATCCCTCCGGTCAGCCCCAGCATTTT,CASSQDPSGQPQHF